This TCR beta chain came from a study of blood T cell repertoires in COVID-19. Study overall: Samples came from the United States, Italy and Spain, spanning acute and convalescent COVID-19. Nucleic acid was either cDNA or gDNA, and it came from T cells, B-cell-depleted T cells, or PBMCs.

Source study methods: For nucleated cells, counts were estimated from reference gene primer amplification. Measured with immunoSEQ multiplex PCR; TCRdb has only the in-frame clones, and not every one. V and J calls and clone size are copied from that table; D and trimming were computed from the DNA. Of more than 250,000 clones listed, around 80% are singletons. V was pared by 8 bases and J by 8 bases, with 12 bases of the junction left unmatched. This CDR3 is built from 15 residues. From germline, CDR1 is LNHNV and CDR2 YYDKDF (reference sequence). The clonotype comes from a woman between 50 and 59 years old with acute or convalescent COVID-19. Sequencing was carried out using peripheral blood. The chain joins TRBV15 to TRBJ1-6; TRBD1 aligns across 7 bases. In DNA, the CDR3 is TGTGCCACCGGGGACAGCATGGGGTCGTATTCACCCCTCCACTTT. Translating it yields CATGDSMGSYSPLHF.